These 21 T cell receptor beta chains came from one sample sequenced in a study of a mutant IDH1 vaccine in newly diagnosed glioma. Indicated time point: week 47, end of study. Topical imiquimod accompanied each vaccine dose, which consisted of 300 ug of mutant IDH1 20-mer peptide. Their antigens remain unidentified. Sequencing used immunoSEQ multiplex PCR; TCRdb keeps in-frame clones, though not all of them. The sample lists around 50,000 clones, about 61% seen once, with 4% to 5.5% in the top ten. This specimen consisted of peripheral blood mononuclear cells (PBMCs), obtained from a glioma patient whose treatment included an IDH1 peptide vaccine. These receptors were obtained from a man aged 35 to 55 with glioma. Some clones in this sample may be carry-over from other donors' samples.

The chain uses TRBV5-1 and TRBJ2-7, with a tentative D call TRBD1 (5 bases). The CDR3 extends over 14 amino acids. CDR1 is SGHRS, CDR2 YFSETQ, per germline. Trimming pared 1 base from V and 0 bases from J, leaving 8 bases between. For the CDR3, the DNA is TGCGCCAGCAGCTTGCTAGGGGCCTCCTACGAGCAGTACTTC. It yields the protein CASSLLGASYEQYF.

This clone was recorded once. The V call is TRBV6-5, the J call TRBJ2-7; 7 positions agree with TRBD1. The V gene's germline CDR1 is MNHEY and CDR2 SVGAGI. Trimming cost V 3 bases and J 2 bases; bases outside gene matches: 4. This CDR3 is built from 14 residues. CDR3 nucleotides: TGTGCCAGCAGTTATGGGCAGGGGGCCTACGAGCAGTACTTC. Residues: CASSYGQGAYEQYF.

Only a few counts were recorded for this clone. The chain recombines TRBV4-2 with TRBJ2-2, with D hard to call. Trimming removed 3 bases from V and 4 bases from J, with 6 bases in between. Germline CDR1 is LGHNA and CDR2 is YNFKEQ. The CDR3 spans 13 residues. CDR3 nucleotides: TGTGCCAGCAGCCACACTACCACCGGGGAGCTGTTTTTT. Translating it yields CASSHTTTGELFF.

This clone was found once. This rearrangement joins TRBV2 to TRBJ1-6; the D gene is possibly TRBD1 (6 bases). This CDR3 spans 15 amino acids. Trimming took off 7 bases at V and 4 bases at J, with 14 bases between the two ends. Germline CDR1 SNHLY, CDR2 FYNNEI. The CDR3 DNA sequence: TGTGCCAGCAAGGGGGACGGTGGGTATAATTCACCCCTCCACTTT. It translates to CASKGDGGYNSPLHF. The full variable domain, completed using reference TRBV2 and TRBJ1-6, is EPEVTQTPSHQVTQMGQEVILRCVPISNHLYFYWYRQILGQKVEFLVSFYNNEISEKSEIFDDQFSVERPDGSNFTLKIRSTKLEDSAMYFCASKGDGGYNSPLHFGNGTRLTVT.

CDR3 sequence: CASSGPVGGFHTF. CDR3 DNA sequence: TGTGCCAGCAGCGGACCGGTGGGGGGTTTTCACACCTTC. V and J are TRBV7-8 and TRBJ1-2; D perhaps matches TRBD1 (5 bases). Germline values: CDR1 SGHVS, CDR2 FQNEAQ. V was pared by 5 bases and J by 12 bases, with 19 bases between. The CDR3 consists of 13 residues.

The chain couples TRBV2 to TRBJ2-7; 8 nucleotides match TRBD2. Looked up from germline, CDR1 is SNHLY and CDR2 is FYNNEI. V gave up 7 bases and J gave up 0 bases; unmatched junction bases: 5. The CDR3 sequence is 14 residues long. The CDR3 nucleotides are TGTGCCAGCATGGTAGCGGGGAACTCCTACGAGCAGTACTTC. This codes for CASMVAGNSYEQYF.

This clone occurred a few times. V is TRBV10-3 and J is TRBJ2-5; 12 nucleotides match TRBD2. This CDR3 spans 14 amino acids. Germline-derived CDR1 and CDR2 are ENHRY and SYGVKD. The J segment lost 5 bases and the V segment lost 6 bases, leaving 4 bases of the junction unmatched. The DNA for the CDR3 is TGTGCCATCAGGCCGGGACTAGCGGGTGAGACCCAGTACTTC. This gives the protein CAIRPGLAGETQYF.

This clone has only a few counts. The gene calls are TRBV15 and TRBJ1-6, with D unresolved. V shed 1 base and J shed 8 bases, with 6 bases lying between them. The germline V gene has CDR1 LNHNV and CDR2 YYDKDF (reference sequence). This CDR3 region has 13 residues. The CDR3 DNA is TGTGCCACCAGCAGAGTTGGGGATTCACCCCTCCACTTT. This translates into CATSRVGDSPLHF.

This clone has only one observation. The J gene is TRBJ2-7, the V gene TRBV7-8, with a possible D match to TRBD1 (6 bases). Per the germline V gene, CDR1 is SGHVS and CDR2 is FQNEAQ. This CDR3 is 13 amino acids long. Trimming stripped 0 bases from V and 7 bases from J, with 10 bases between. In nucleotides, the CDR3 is TGTGCCAGCAGCTTAGCCCCCGACAGGGAGCAGTACTTC. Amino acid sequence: CASSLAPDREQYF.

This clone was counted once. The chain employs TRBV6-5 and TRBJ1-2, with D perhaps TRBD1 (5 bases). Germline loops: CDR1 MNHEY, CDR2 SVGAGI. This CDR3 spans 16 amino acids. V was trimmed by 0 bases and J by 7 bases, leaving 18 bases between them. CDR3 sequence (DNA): TGTGCCAGCAGTTACTCGATGGGGGGAGGTAGCTTTGGCTACACCTTC. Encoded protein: CASSYSMGGGSFGYTF.

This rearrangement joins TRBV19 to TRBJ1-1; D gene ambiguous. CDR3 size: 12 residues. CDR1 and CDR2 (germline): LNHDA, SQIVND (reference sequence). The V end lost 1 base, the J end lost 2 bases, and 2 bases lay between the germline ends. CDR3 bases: TGTGCCAGTAGTATAGTTAACACTGAAGCTTTCTTT. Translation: CASSIVNTEAFF.

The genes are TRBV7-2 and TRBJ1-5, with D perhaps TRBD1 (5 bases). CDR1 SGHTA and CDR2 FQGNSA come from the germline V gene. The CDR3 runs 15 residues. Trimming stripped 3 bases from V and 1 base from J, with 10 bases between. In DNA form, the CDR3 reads TGTGCCAGCAGCTTGGTCCGGGACAGCAATCAGCCCCAGCATTTT. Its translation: CASSLVRDSNQPQHF.

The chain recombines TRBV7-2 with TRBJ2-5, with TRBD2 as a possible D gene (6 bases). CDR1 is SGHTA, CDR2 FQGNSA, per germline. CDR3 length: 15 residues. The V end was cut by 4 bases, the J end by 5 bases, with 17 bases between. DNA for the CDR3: TGTGCCAGCAGCTACAACGGGGGTTTCCAGGAGACCCAGTACTTC. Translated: CASSYNGGFQETQYF. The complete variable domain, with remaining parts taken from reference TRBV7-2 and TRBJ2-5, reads GAGVSQSPSNKVTEKGKDVELRCDPISGHTALYWYRQSLGQGLEFLIYFQGNSAPDKSGLPSDRFSAERTGGSVSTLTIQRTQQEDSAVYLCASSYNGGFQETQYFGPGTRLLVL.

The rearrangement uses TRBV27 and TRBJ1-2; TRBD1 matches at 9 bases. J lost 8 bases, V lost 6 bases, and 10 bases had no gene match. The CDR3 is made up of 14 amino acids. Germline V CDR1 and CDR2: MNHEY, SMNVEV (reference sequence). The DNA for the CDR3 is TGTGCCAGCAGGATAGGGGGACAGGGATACGGCTACACCTTC. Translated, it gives CASRIGGQGYGYTF.

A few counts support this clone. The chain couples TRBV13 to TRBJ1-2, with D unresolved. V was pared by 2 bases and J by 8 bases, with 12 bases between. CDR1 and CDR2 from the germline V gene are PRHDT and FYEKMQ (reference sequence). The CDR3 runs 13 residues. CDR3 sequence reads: CASSLLDLEGYTF. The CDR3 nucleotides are TGTGCCAGCAGCTTATTGGATCTGGAAGGCTACACCTTC.

The CDR3 DNA follows: TGCGCCAGCAGCTTGAAGACGGACTCCTATGGCTACACCTTC. It yields the protein CASSLKTDSYGYTF. V and J are TRBV5-1 and TRBJ1-2; no clear D gene. V lost 1 base, J lost 4 bases, and 11 bases lay in between. Looked up from germline, CDR1 is SGHRS and CDR2 is YFSETQ. The CDR3 has 14 amino acids.

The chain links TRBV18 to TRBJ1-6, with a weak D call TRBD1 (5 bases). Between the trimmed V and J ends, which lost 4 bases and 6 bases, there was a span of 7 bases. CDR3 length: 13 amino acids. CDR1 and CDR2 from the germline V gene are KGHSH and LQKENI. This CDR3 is CASSQDINSPLHF. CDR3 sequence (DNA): TGTGCCAGCTCACAGGACATTAATTCACCCCTCCACTTT.

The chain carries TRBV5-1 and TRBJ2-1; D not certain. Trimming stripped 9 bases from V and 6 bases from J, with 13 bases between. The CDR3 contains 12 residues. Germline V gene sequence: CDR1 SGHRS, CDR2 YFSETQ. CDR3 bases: TGCGCCACCAGGCATGGTAGCAATGAGCAGTTCTTC. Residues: CATRHGSNEQFF.

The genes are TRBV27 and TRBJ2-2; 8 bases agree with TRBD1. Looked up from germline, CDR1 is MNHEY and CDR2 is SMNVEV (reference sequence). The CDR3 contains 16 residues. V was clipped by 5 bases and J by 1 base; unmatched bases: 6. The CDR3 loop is CASSPRQGMNTGELFF. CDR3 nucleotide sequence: TGTGCCAGCAGTCCCAGACAGGGGATGAACACCGGGGAGCTGTTTTTT.

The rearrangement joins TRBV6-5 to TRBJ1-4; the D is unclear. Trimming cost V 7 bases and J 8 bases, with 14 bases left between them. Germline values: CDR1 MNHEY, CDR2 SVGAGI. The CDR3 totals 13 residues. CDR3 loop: CASTRGVGEKLFF. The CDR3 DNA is TGTGCCAGCACCCGGGGAGTTGGCGAAAAACTGTTTTTT.

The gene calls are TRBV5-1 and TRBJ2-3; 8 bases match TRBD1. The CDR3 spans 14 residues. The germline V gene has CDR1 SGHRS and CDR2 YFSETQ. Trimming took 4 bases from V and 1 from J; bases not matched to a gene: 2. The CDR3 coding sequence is TGCGCCAGCAGCCAGGGGGCTGGCACAGATACGCAGTATTTT. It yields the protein CASSQGAGTDTQYF.